This T cell receptor beta chain originates from a study of blood T cell repertoires in COVID-19. The CDR3 is 14 amino acids. V was trimmed by 8 bases and J by 1 base, leaving 12 bases between them. CDR1 SNHLY and CDR2 FYNNEI come from the germline V gene. Libraries were prepared by immunoSEQ multiplex PCR; TCRdb keeps only in-frame clonotypes and omits some of them. Here the sample spans 250,000 to 400,000 clones, 85% being singletons. J is TRBJ1-3 and V is TRBV2; D possibly corresponds to TRBD1 (5 bases). Sequenced input: PBMCs or T cells enriched from blood (not recorded which). This clonotype originated in a woman aged 30 to 39 who had been exposed to COVID-19. The CDR3 nucleotides read TGTGCCAGCTCCAAAGGGGTATCTGGAAACACCATATATTTT. This encodes CASSKGVSGNTIYF.